Listed below are T cell receptor beta chains from one sample, sequenced in a study of blood T cell repertoires in COVID-19. Libraries were prepared by immunoSEQ multiplex PCR; TCRdb keeps only in-frame clonotypes and omits some of them. The sample holds 150,000 or so clones, approximately 92% seen once. Sequenced sample: peripheral blood. All receptors come from a man aged 25 to 40 with COVID-19, enrolled during active disease. Both conserved end residues are part of each CDR3. The D gene is left open where the match is weak. Expanded clones get a size class; other rows say once, few or many, or leave the size out.

D	J	size	V	CDR3	DNA
-	TRBJ2-2	-	TRBV6-6	CASSYSFGNTGELFF	TGTGCCAGCAGTTACTCGTTCGGGAACACCGGGGAGCTGTTTTTT
-	TRBJ1-1	once	TRBV9	CASSGQGGSSEAFF	TGTGCCAGCAGCGGCCAGGGAGGGTCTTCTGAAGCTTTCTTT
TRBD2	TRBJ2-3	-	TRBV7-6	CASSLAGGRYTDTQYF	TGTGCCAGCAGCTTAGCGGGAGGGAGGTACACAGATACGCAGTATTTT
-	TRBJ1-1	-	TRBV7-9	CASSLVHSGPRFFF	TGTGCCAGCAGCTTAGTTCATTCAGGGCCGAGATTTTTCTTT
-	TRBJ1-5	-	TRBV19	CASSIGGNNQPQHF	TGTGCCAGTAGTATAGGAGGGAACAATCAGCCCCAGCATTTT
-	TRBJ2-1	-	TRBV27	CASSLASAIDEQFF	TGTGCCAGCAGCTTGGCTAGCGCGATCGATGAGCAGTTCTTC
TRBD1	TRBJ1-2	-	TRBV24-1	CATSDPGQGVGYTF	TGTGCCACCAGTGACCCGGGACAGGGGGTCGGCTACACCTTC
TRBD1	TRBJ1-6	few	TRBV6-2/TRBV6-3	CASSYPDRGLSSPLHF	TGTGCCAGCAGTTACCCAGACAGGGGGCTTAGTTCACCCCTCCACTTT
TRBD2	TRBJ2-3	-	TRBV10-3	CAISEGLAGTDTQYF	TGTGCCATCAGTGAAGGACTAGCGGGGACAGATACGCAGTATTTT
-	TRBJ2-7	-	TRBV9	CASSVAQGSRYEQYF	TGTGCCAGCAGCGTAGCTCAGGGGAGTAGGTACGAGCAGTACTTC
TRBD2	TRBJ2-7	-	TRBV11-2	CASSLLAGGPVRQYF	TGTGCCAGCAGCTTACTGGCGGGAGGGCCCGTGAGGCAGTACTTC
-	TRBJ1-4	-	TRBV18	CASSQEAANEKLFF	TGTGCCAGCTCACAAGAAGCGGCTAATGAAAAACTGTTTTTT
-	TRBJ2-1	many	TRBV30	CAWSRGSLNEQFF	TGTGCCTGGAGTAGGGGATCCCTCAATGAGCAGTTCTTC
TRBD1	TRBJ1-3	-	TRBV14	CASSLFQGGLLSGNTIYF	TGTGCCAGCAGCCTTTTTCAAGGGGGCTTGCTCTCTGGAAACACCATATATTTT
TRBD2	TRBJ2-2	once	TRBV25-1	CASSPRGGTGELFF	TGTGCCAGCAGCCCCCGGGGGGGTACCGGGGAGCTGTTTTTT
TRBD1	TRBJ1-2	once	TRBV5-4	CASSLDGTGWSYTF	TGTGCCAGCAGCTTGGACGGGACAGGGTGGAGCTACACCTTC
TRBD1	TRBJ2-1	-	TRBV27	CATTSNLRTGGSNEQFF	TGTGCCACCACCAGTAACCTCCGGACAGGGGGTTCAAATGAGCAGTTCTTC
-	TRBJ1-2	-	TRBV6-1	CASSEYSAGRTNYGYTF	TGTGCCAGCAGTGAATATTCCGCGGGACGGACTAACTATGGCTACACCTTC
TRBD2	TRBJ2-3	-	TRBV28	CAIHTGSGSGRAPDTQYF	TGTGCCATCCACACAGGGTCAGGGAGCGGGAGGGCCCCAGATACGCAGTATTTT
-	TRBJ1-4	-	TRBV4-3	CASSHRQISGNEKLFF	TGCGCCAGCAGCCACAGACAGATTAGCGGCAATGAAAAACTGTTTTTT
TRBD2	TRBJ2-5	-	TRBV6-2/TRBV6-3	CASSSREGGFEETQYF	TGTGCCAGCAGTTCCCGGGAGGGGGGCTTTGAAGAGACCCAGTACTTC
-	TRBJ1-5	-	TRBV6-2/TRBV6-3	CASSSTGYQPQHF	TGTGCCAGCAGCTCCACAGGGTACCAGCCCCAGCATTTT
-	TRBJ2-1	-	TRBV9	CASSVGSPYNEQFF	TGTGCCAGCAGCGTAGGTAGTCCTTACAATGAGCAGTTCTTC
-	TRBJ2-2	-	TRBV19	CASSFQGRTGELFF	TGTGCCAGTAGTTTCCAGGGGCGGACCGGGGAGCTGTTTTTT
TRBD2	TRBJ2-1	-	TRBV7-2	CASSSPSTSGRPYNEQFF	TGTGCCAGCAGCTCGCCCTCGACTAGCGGGAGGCCATACAATGAGCAGTTCTTC
-	TRBJ2-7	-	TRBV7-5	CARSCGQGRYEQYF	TGTGCCAGAAGCTGCGGACAGGGGAGATACGAGCAGTACTTC
-	TRBJ1-6	-	TRBV6-5	CASSYSMTVGSPLHF	TGTGCCAGCAGTTACTCGATGACAGTGGGTTCACCCCTCCACTTT
-	TRBJ1-1	-	TRBV6-5	CASSYSNGNTEAFF	TGTGCCAGCAGTTACTCGAACGGGAACACTGAAGCTTTCTTT
-	TRBJ2-7	-	TRBV5-4	CASSAGQKTYEQYF	TGTGCCAGCAGCGCGGGACAGAAGACCTACGAGCAGTACTTC
TRBD2	TRBJ2-1	-	TRBV24-1	CATSDPIAGEVQFF	TGTGCCACCAGTGACCCAATAGCGGGGGAAGTGCAGTTCTTC
-	TRBJ2-7	-	TRBV9	CASSVDPSASYEQYF	TGTGCCAGCAGCGTAGACCCTAGCGCGTCCTACGAGCAGTACTTC
TRBD2	TRBJ2-7	-	TRBV20-1	CSASVGREPNF	TGCAGTGCTAGCGTGGGGCGGGAGCCCAACTTC
-	TRBJ1-1	-	TRBV7-2	CASSSGGTEAFF	TGTGCCAGCAGTTCCGGGGGAACTGAAGCTTTCTTT
-	TRBJ1-2	-	TRBV7-9	CASSETASYGYTF	TGTGCCAGCAGCGAGACAGCCAGCTATGGCTACACCTTC
-	TRBJ1-2	-	TRBV2	CAYIGGFTNYGYTF	TGTGCCTACATAGGGGGTTTTACTAACTATGGCTACACCTTC
-	TRBJ2-1	-	TRBV11-2	CASSSGTGNEQFF	TGTGCCAGCAGCTCCGGGACTGGGAATGAGCAGTTCTTC
TRBD2	TRBJ2-7	-	TRBV6-5	CASSYRGGPYEQYF	TGTGCCAGCAGTTACCGCGGGGGACCCTACGAGCAGTACTTC
TRBD1	TRBJ1-5	few	TRBV19	CASTMQGAGNQPQHF	TGTGCCAGTACCATGCAGGGGGCTGGCAATCAGCCCCAGCATTTT
TRBD1	TRBJ1-3	-	TRBV2	CASSFDRGPSGNTIYF	TGTGCCAGCAGTTTCGACAGGGGACCTTCTGGAAACACCATATATTTT
TRBD2	TRBJ2-1	-	TRBV5-1	CASSFIVAGDNEQFF	TGCGCCAGCAGCTTTATCGTAGCGGGAGACAATGAGCAGTTCTTC
TRBD1	TRBJ1-2	-	TRBV4-2	CASSPRPGQGSDYGYTF	TGTGCCAGCAGCCCTCGACCAGGACAGGGATCCGACTATGGCTACACCTTC
TRBD2	TRBJ2-2	-	TRBV4-2	CASSHAPGLAGGNGELFF	TGTGCCAGCAGCCATGCCCCAGGACTAGCGGGGGGGAACGGGGAGCTGTTTTTT
-	TRBJ2-7	-	TRBV27	CASSLSWRGTPQYF	TGTGCCAGCAGTTTATCGTGGAGGGGCACCCCCCAGTACTTC
-	TRBJ2-7	once	TRBV6-2/TRBV6-3	CASSYSSTAGTYEQYF	TGTGCCAGCAGTTACTCGTCAACGGCCGGGACCTACGAGCAGTACTTC
-	TRBJ1-3	-	TRBV3-1/TRBV3-2	CASGQFINTIYF	TGTGCCAGCGGACAGTTCATAAACACCATATATTTT
TRBD2	TRBJ2-5	once	TRBV27	CATLPGGETQYF	TGTGCCACCCTCCCCGGGGGGGAGACCCAGTACTTC
-	TRBJ2-7	once	TRBV21-1	CASSKIPRDRVEDEQYF	TGTGCCAGCAGCAAAATCCCCCGGGACAGGGTCGAGGACGAGCAGTACTTC
TRBD1	TRBJ1-2	once	TRBV28	CASSPGTGGYGYTF	TGTGCCAGCAGCCCCGGGACAGGGGGATATGGCTACACCTTC
TRBD1	TRBJ1-2	-	TRBV7-2	CASSFPDQGAQGYTF	TGTGCCAGCAGCTTTCCTGACCAGGGGGCGCAGGGCTACACCTTC
TRBD1	TRBJ1-1	-	TRBV11-1	CASSRRGTGSRPEAFF	TGTGCCAGCAGCCGAAGAGGGACAGGGTCTCGTCCTGAAGCTTTCTTT
TRBD1	TRBJ1-1	-	TRBV27	CATRGTGVKRAFF	TGTGCCACACGAGGGACAGGGGTCAAGAGAGCTTTCTTT
-	TRBJ2-1	-	TRBV28	CASSPAGEFNEQFF	TGTGCCAGCAGCCCGGCAGGGGAGTTCAATGAGCAGTTCTTC
-	TRBJ2-5	-	TRBV28	CASRGQDRQETQYF	TGTGCCAGCAGGGGGCAGGATCGCCAAGAGACCCAGTACTTC
TRBD1	TRBJ1-2	-	TRBV7-9	CASSLNVYNGTAYGYTF	TGTGCCAGCAGCTTAAATGTCTATAATGGGACAGCATATGGCTACACCTTC
-	TRBJ1-5	-	TRBV19	CASSMGGRSNQPQHF	TGTGCCAGTAGTATGGGGGGGCGAAGCAATCAGCCCCAGCATTTT